Listed below are T cell receptor beta chains from one sample, sequenced in a study of blood T cell repertoires in COVID-19. The protocol was immunoSEQ multiplex PCR, while the TCRdb copy is restricted to in-frame clones and leaves out a portion. The repertoire includes 62,000 or so clones, approximately 86% of them detected once, and over 1.1% sits in the top ten. The specimen was peripheral blood. Receptors were obtained from a woman in her fifties or sixties with acute or convalescent COVID-19. Each CDR3 is given with its conserved first and last residue. The order of the fields is clone size, V gene, D gene, J gene, CDR3 protein, CDR3 DNA. A D gene is named only where the DNA matches it firmly. Clone size appears in some rows only: once, few, many, or a class for an expanded clone.

size: -; V: TRBV7-8; D: TRBD1; J: TRBJ1-5; CDR3: CASSPTGGANSNQPQHF; DNA: TGTGCCAGCAGCCCAACAGGGGGCGCGAATAGCAATCAGCCCCAGCATTTT
size: -; V: TRBV14; D: -; J: TRBJ1-3; CDR3: CASSQVYSGNTIYF; DNA: TGTGCCAGCAGCCAAGTGTATTCTGGAAACACCATATATTTT
size: -; V: TRBV6-5; D: -; J: TRBJ1-5; CDR3: CASMVILESNQPQHF; DNA: TGTGCCAGCATGGTCATCCTGGAGAGCAATCAGCCCCAGCATTTT
size: -; V: TRBV10-3; D: TRBD2; J: TRBJ2-5; CDR3: CAISERGGQETQYF; DNA: TGTGCCATCAGTGAGCGGGGGGGCCAAGAGACCCAGTACTTC
size: -; V: TRBV5-1; D: -; J: TRBJ2-5; CDR3: CASSRAGLSETQYF; DNA: TGCGCCAGCAGCCGGGCGGGGCTGTCGGAGACCCAGTACTTC
size: -; V: TRBV11-3; D: -; J: TRBJ2-1; CDR3: CASSPTGVEQFF; DNA: TGTGCCAGCAGCCCGACGGGAGTAGAGCAGTTCTTC
size: -; V: TRBV5-4; D: -; J: TRBJ2-1; CDR3: CASSLGGSYNEQFF; DNA: TGTGCCAGCAGCCTCGGGGGCTCCTACAATGAGCAGTTCTTC
size: -; V: TRBV21-1; D: -; J: TRBJ1-5; CDR3: CATLKFSVQPQHF; DNA: TGTGCCACTCTAAAATTTTCGGTTCAGCCCCAGCATTTT
size: once; V: TRBV2; D: TRBD1; J: TRBJ2-1; CDR3: CASSLGQGPGGFF; DNA: TGTGCCAGCAGTTTGGGACAGGGGCCAGGGGGGTTCTTC
size: -; V: TRBV7-8; D: -; J: TRBJ1-1; CDR3: CASSSLAIRSTEAFF; DNA: TGTGCCAGCAGCTCCTTGGCAATCCGGAGCACTGAAGCTTTCTTT
size: -; V: TRBV19; D: -; J: TRBJ2-3; CDR3: CASTSDWSTDTQYF; DNA: TGTGCCAGTACCTCGGACTGGAGCACAGATACGCAGTATTTT
size: few; V: TRBV29-1; D: TRBD1; J: TRBJ1-1; CDR3: CSVSGTGAWRGNTEAFF; DNA: TGCAGCGTCTCCGGGACAGGCGCTTGGAGGGGGAACACTGAAGCTTTCTTT
size: -; V: TRBV12-3/TRBV12-4; D: -; J: TRBJ1-1; CDR3: CASSRRGPEAFF; DNA: TGTGCCAGCAGTCGACGGGGTCCTGAAGCTTTCTTT
size: -; V: TRBV28; D: -; J: TRBJ1-3; CDR3: CASSHPQGTGNTIYF; DNA: TGTGCCAGCAGTCATCCACAGGGTACTGGAAACACCATATATTTT
size: -; V: TRBV29-1; D: -; J: TRBJ2-1; CDR3: CSVVPHSDRYNEQFF; DNA: TGCAGCGTTGTCCCTCACAGCGACAGATACAATGAGCAGTTCTTC
size: -; V: TRBV2; D: -; J: TRBJ1-5; CDR3: CASGRGTVSQHF; DNA: TGTGCCAGCGGTCGGGGGACCGTGTCCCAGCATTTT
size: once; V: TRBV6-6; D: TRBD1; J: TRBJ1-5; CDR3: CATNRGSNQPQHF; DNA: TGTGCCACGAACAGGGGTAGCAATCAGCCCCAGCATTTT
size: -; V: TRBV9; D: -; J: TRBJ2-3; CDR3: CASSPRSSPDTQYF; DNA: TGTGCCAGCAGCCCCCGTAGCAGCCCAGATACGCAGTATTTT
size: few; V: TRBV9; D: -; J: TRBJ1-2; CDR3: CASSVGAEANYGYTF; DNA: TGTGCCAGCAGCGTAGGAGCGGAAGCTAACTATGGCTACACCTTC
size: -; V: TRBV5-1; D: -; J: TRBJ2-7; CDR3: CASSLSGNSYEQYF; DNA: TGCGCCAGCAGCTTGTCCGGGAACTCCTACGAGCAGTACTTC
size: once; V: TRBV6-2/TRBV6-3; D: TRBD1; J: TRBJ1-6; CDR3: CASSSGQGASPLHF; DNA: TGTGCCAGCAGCTCTGGACAGGGGGCTTCACCCCTCCACTTT